The clone carrying this TCR beta chain has ten or more counts. The sample comes from a study of early T cells in non-severe SARS-CoV-2 infection. This CDR3 has 16 residues. Germline CDR1 is SEHNR and CDR2 is FQNEAQ (reference sequence). V lost 5 bases and J 4 bases, leaving 18 bases between the germline ends. TCRdb reprocessed the 5' RACE reads via MiXCR and lists one record per CDR3 protein. Among about 37,000 distinct CDR3 sequences listed, roughly 6% were seen once. This chain joins TRBV7-9 and TRBJ2-1, with a possible D match to TRBD2 (5 bases). Sequenced: whole blood. This sequence was found in an adult who was a healthcare worker with PCR-confirmed SARS-CoV-2 infection or an uninfected control (not recorded which). As DNA, the CDR3 is TGTGCCAGCAGCCCCTACGAGGGAGCAACTTACAATGAGCAGTTCTTC. Amino acids: CASSPYEGATYNEQFF.